The T cell receptor beta chain described here comes from a study of vaccination and CD4 T cells after COVID-19. A note on this clonotype: The antigen is not known.

Whole-study results and caveats: In median terms, SARS-CoV-2-reactive clonotypes went from roughly 22 to 38, a nonsignificant rise. Researchers report that a median about 86% of reactive clones in convalescent patients surfaced only post-vaccination. Convalescent patients had 304 of 307 vaccine-specific clones showing spike mono-reactivity.

This sample's treatment: roughly 11-day PBMC culture with coronavirus spike peptide pools or control peptides (ViraFEST assay). This CDR3 has 13 amino acids. Trimming cost V 3 bases and J 0 bases, with 5 bases left between them. CDR1 and CDR2 from the germline V gene are LNHDA and SQIVND (reference sequence). Scientists ran DNA taken from cultured CD4+ T cells through the Oncomine TCR Beta short-read assay for sequencing. Genomic DNA was isolated from CD4+ T cells that had been cultured. TCRdb re-called the PCR reads with MiXCR, one entry per CDR3 protein. The table lists under 15,000 distinct CDR3 sequences, approximately 54% of them singletons, with 15% to 20% in the top ten.

The source material was cultured CD4+ T cells from blood, sampled after SARS-CoV-2 vaccination. The TCR originated in a human donor with COVID-19. This chain connects TRBV19 to TRBJ1-1; no clear D gene. CDR3 sequence: CASSINLNTEAFF. Written as DNA, the CDR3 is TGTGCCAGTAGTATCAACCTGAACACTGAAGCTTTCTTT.